The 26 T cell receptor beta chains presented below share a single source sample, sequenced in a study of metastatic and nonmetastatic thyroid tumors. TCRdb called clones again from the PCR reads with MiXCR. The sample lists approximately 6,400 clones; around 3.3% were seen once. Each patient went into thyroid surgery without having received any treatment. Sample: tumor tissue. These receptors were obtained from a female donor with papillary thyroid cancer or a benign thyroid nodule (not recorded which). Some clones in this sample may be carry-over from other donors' samples.

This clone is judged medium-sized (0.01 to 0.1%). The chain has TRBV20-1 and TRBJ2-7; TRBD2 matches 9 bases. The CDR3 runs to 14 residues. Germline loops: CDR1 DFQATT, CDR2 SNEGSKA (reference sequence). V was clipped by 5 bases and J by 0 bases; unmatched bases: 5. CDR3 in amino acids: CSAFGAGGSYEQYF. CDR3 nucleotide sequence: TGCAGTGCTTTCGGAGCGGGAGGCTCCTACGAGCAGTACTTC.

This clone has a count of ten or more. The J gene is TRBJ2-1, the V gene TRBV6-1; D gene ambiguous. Trimming took off 6 bases at V and 10 bases at J, with 16 bases between the two ends. This CDR3 comprises 13 residues. Germline V gene data show CDR1 as MNHNS and CDR2 as SASEGT. CDR3 sequence: CASSAVRSREQFF. The CDR3 nucleotides are TGTGCCAGCAGCGCCGTTCGCTCTCGGGAGCAGTTCTTC.

This clone is judged medium-sized (0.01 to 0.1%). This chain uses TRBV28 with TRBJ2-7, with D possibly called TRBD1 or TRBD2 (5 bases each). The CDR3 totals 13 residues. Between the trimmed V and J ends, which lost 7 bases and 0 bases, there was a span of 10 bases. Germline V gives CDR1 MDHEN, CDR2 SYDVKM. CDR3 nucleotides: TGTGCCAGCATGAGGGGCGGCTCCTACGAGCAGTACTTC. It yields the protein CASMRGGSYEQYF.

By its share, this clone is medium-sized. The CDR3 loop is CASSRQGGSGELFF. Written as DNA, the CDR3 is TGTGCCAGTAGTAGACAGGGCGGGTCCGGGGAGCTGTTTTTT. The chain couples TRBV19 to TRBJ2-2; 7 bases align to TRBD1. This CDR3 contains 14 residues. Unmatched junction bases numbered 5, after V lost 4 bases and J lost 6 bases. The germline gives CDR1 LNHDA, CDR2 SQIVND (reference sequence).

Many counts were recorded for this clone. The V and J genes are TRBV2 and TRBJ1-5; D might be TRBD1 (5 bases). Trimming removed 9 bases from V and 7 bases from J, with 16 bases in between. This CDR3 region has 13 residues. The germline V gene has CDR1 SNHLY and CDR2 FYNNEI. The CDR3 region has the DNA TGTGCCAGTTCAGGAGGGGCTGGACAGCCCCAGCATTTT. Its translation: CASSGGAGQPQHF.

By share of the sample, this clone is medium-sized (0.01 to 0.1%). The V and J genes are TRBV5-1 and TRBJ1-1; 7 nucleotides agree with TRBD1. The CDR3 runs to 14 residues. Trimming took 4 bases from V and 1 from J; bases not matched to a gene: 4. CDR1 is SGHRS, CDR2 YFSETQ, per germline. For the CDR3, the DNA is TGCGCCAGCAGCAGACAGGGTGGGAACACTGAAGCTTTCTTT. It is translated as CASSRQGGNTEAFF.

This clone was detected many times. The rearrangement links TRBV5-4 to TRBJ2-1; 8 nucleotides align to TRBD2. Germline V lookup: CDR1 SGHNT, CDR2 YYREEE (reference sequence). J lost 10 bases, V lost 4 bases, and 4 bases had no gene match. The CDR3 covers 12 residues. Here the CDR3 DNA reads TGTGCCAGCAGCACACGGGAGGGGGAGCAGTTCTTC. Its protein is CASSTREGEQFF.

In this sample, this clone turned up a few times. V usage is TRBV24-1 and J usage is TRBJ2-7; no reliable D call. Trimming took 3 bases from V and 7 from J, leaving 12 bases between them. Per the germline V gene, CDR1 is KGHDR and CDR2 is SFDVKD. The CDR3 totals 13 residues. This chain's CDR3 is CATSDVGFGEQYF. As DNA, the CDR3 is TGTGCCACCAGTGATGTGGGGTTTGGGGAGCAGTACTTC.

This clone was counted ten times or more. The chain joins TRBV19 to TRBJ1-2, with 7 bases fitting TRBD1. Germline CDR1 and CDR2: LNHDA and SQIVND (reference sequence). With V trimmed by 10 bases and J by 8 bases, 19 bases remained unmatched. The CDR3 runs to 15 residues. The CDR3 bases are TGTGCCACTACATACTCGGACAGGCGGGGTAAAGGCTACACCTTC. Protein: CATTYSDRRGKGYTF.

This clone is labeled medium-sized. The sample carries other DNA sequences with the same CDR3. The chain is built from TRBV20-1 and TRBJ2-1; D is unresolved. V dropped 0 bases and J dropped 2 bases, with 5 bases sitting between them. This CDR3 has 13 amino acids. Germline lookup yields CDR1 DFQATT and CDR2 SNEGSKA (reference sequence). The CDR3 is CSAREGPYNEQFF. As DNA, the CDR3 is TGCAGTGCTAGAGAGGGCCCCTACAATGAGCAGTTCTTC.

This clone showed up many times. The rearrangement joins TRBV7-3 to TRBJ1-2, with a tentative D call TRBD1 (6 bases). The CDR3 is 13 residues long. Germline V gene sequence: CDR1 SGHTA, CDR2 FQGTGA. V gave up 1 base and J gave up 7 bases, with 10 bases separating them. CDR3 sequence (DNA): TGTGCCAGCAGCTTAATACAGGGAGGTGGCTACACCTTC. Its translation is CASSLIQGGGYTF.

The sample holds many counts of this clone. The chain carries TRBV9 and TRBJ2-3, with 7 bases fitting TRBD2. The CDR3 is 15 residues long. Looked up from germline, CDR1 is SGDLS and CDR2 is YYNGEE. J lost 3 bases, V lost 4 bases, and 8 bases had no gene match. The chain's CDR3 is CASSQGGSVTDTQYF. CDR3 bases: TGTGCCAGCAGCCAGGGCGGGAGTGTGACAGATACGCAGTATTTT.

This clone has at least ten counts. The chain joins TRBV25-1 to TRBJ2-1; a weak D match, TRBD1 (5 bases). Germline V CDR1 and CDR2: MGHDK, SYGVNS. The CDR3 has 12 residues. V lost 4 bases, J lost 9 bases, and 10 bases lay in between. The CDR3 coding sequence is TGTGCCAGCAGTGGGGGCACCCTTGAGCAGTTCTTC. As protein: CASSGGTLEQFF.

This clone is labeled as medium-sized. This chain connects TRBV4-1 to TRBJ1-4, with 8 bases aligning to TRBD1. Losses at the gene ends were 1 base for V and 8 bases for J; bases not matched to a gene: 6. CDR3 length: 15 amino acids. Germline CDR1 reads MGHRA; CDR2 reads YSYEKL. CDR3 nucleotide sequence: TGCGCCAGCAGCCAAGCGGGACAGGCGTTAGAAAAACTGTTTTTT. Translation: CASSQAGQALEKLFF.

This clone appeared many times. The chain combines TRBV9 with TRBJ2-7, with D possibly called TRBD1 or TRBD2 (6 bases each). Per the germline V gene, CDR1 is SGDLS and CDR2 is YYNGEE. The CDR3 runs 15 residues. V was pared by 4 bases and J by 3 bases, with 17 bases between. CDR3 coding DNA: TGTGCCAGCAGCCCGTCCGGGGGCCCCAGCTACGAGCAGTACTTC. Its translation: CASSPSGGPSYEQYF.

This clone has at least ten counts. The chain is built from TRBV30 and TRBJ1-3, with 7 positions matching TRBD1. Germline values: CDR1 GTSNPN, CDR2 SVGIG (reference sequence). V trimming: 1 base; J trimming: 3 bases; junction bases outside the gene matches: 6. CDR3 length: 15 residues. CDR3 sequence (DNA): TGTGCCTGGAGTGCTACAGGGGCCGTTGGAAACACCATATATTTT. Translating gives CAWSATGAVGNTIYF.

This clone has a count of ten or more. A much larger clone lies a single base off, so this may be a read error. The sample holds other DNA sequences that translate to the same CDR3. V is TRBV29-1 and J is TRBJ2-3; 9 nucleotides match TRBD1. Germline V lookup: CDR1 SQVTM, CDR2 ANQGSEA. V was pared by 2 bases and J by 6 bases, with 9 bases of the junction left unmatched. The CDR3 has 15 residues. As DNA, the CDR3 is TGCAGCGTTGAAAAAACAGGGGGCGACCCGGATACGCAGTATTTT. It specifies CSVEKTGGDPDTQYF.

This clone is labeled as medium-sized (0.01 to 0.1%). J is TRBJ1-5 and V is TRBV27; weak D call: TRBD1 (5 bases). CDR1 and CDR2 from the germline V gene are MNHEY and SMNVEV (reference sequence). The CDR3 runs 14 residues. V lost 5 bases and J lost 3, with 11 bases in between. In nucleotides, the CDR3 is TGTGCCAGCAGTCTAACAGGTTTCAATCAGCCCCAGCATTTT. Encoded protein: CASSLTGFNQPQHF.

This clone was recorded at least ten times. V usage is TRBV5-4 and J usage is TRBJ2-3; 11 nucleotides agree with TRBD2. J gave up 3 bases and V 3 bases, and 9 bases lay outside the gene matches. The CDR3 contains 17 residues. Germline assignment: CDR1 SGHNT and CDR2 YYREEE (reference sequence). The chain's CDR3 is CASSSLLAGEDTDTQYF. The CDR3 region has the DNA TGTGCCAGCAGCTCCTTACTAGCGGGAGAGGATACAGATACGCAGTATTTT.

Ten or more counts support this clone. The chain joins TRBV7-2 to TRBJ2-7, with 7 bases matching TRBD1. CDR1 and CDR2 from the germline V gene are SGHTA and FQGNSA. This CDR3 has 15 amino acids. The V gene end was trimmed by 0 bases and the J gene end by 3 bases; junction bases not matched to a gene: 5. The CDR3 reads CASSLAPGGFYEQYF. The CDR3 bases are TGTGCCAGCAGCTTAGCCCCAGGGGGATTCTACGAGCAGTACTTC.

This clone appeared a few times. The junction differs from germline at one of its ends, possibly a read error. This rearrangement joins TRBV29-1 to TRBJ1-1; D possibly corresponds to TRBD1 (6 bases). The germline CDR1 and CDR2 sequences are SQVTM and ANQGSEA. The CDR3 sequence is 14 residues long. As DNA, the CDR3 is TGCATCGTTGAAGAGCCAGGGGAAACTAGAGAAGCTTTCTTT. It is translated as CIVEEPGETREAFF. Complete variable domain (other parts from reference TRBV29-1 and TRBJ1-1): SAVISQKPSRDICQRGTSLTIQCQVDSQVTMMFWYRQQPGQSLTLIATANQGSEATYESGFVIDKFPISRPNLTFSTLTVSNMSPEDSSIYLCIVEEPGETREAFFGQGTRLTVV.

This clone was picked up many times. V gene TRBV5-4 combines with J gene TRBJ2-7, with D unresolved. Looked up from germline, CDR1 is SGHNT and CDR2 is YYREEE (reference sequence). The CDR3 spans 13 residues. With 4 bases removed from V and 2 bases from J, the gap between germline ends came to 10 bases. The CDR3 region is CASSHTTTYEQYF. CDR3 coding DNA: TGTGCCAGCAGCCACACGACGACCTACGAGCAGTACTTC.

In this sample, this clone turned up many times. The rearrangement joins TRBV11-1 to TRBJ1-1; D possibly corresponds to TRBD1 (5 bases). Germline V CDR1 and CDR2: SGHAT, FQDESV (reference sequence). V lost 4 bases, J lost 1 base, and 16 bases lay in between. The CDR3 loop spans 16 amino acids. The CDR3 nucleotides read TGTGCCAGCAGCTCGCCGAGGGGCTTGGGGAACACTGAAGCTTTCTTT. Its protein product is CASSSPRGLGNTEAFF.

This clone was detected a few times. With a much larger clone just one base away, this may be a read error. The genes are TRBV14 and TRBJ1-6; D uncertain. V lost 3 bases to trimming and J lost 9 bases, with 6 bases between them. Germline V gene lookup returns CDR1 SGHDN and CDR2 FVKESK. This CDR3 contains 12 residues. The CDR3 spells CASSHGSSPLHF. CDR3 in DNA: TGTGCCAGCAGCCACGGCAGTTCACCCCTCCACTTT.

This clone is labeled as medium-sized. The chain joins TRBV20-1 to TRBJ2-3; TRBD2 matches at 14 bases. J gave up 6 bases and V 1 base, and 3 bases lay outside the gene matches. Germline V gene sequence: CDR1 DFQATT, CDR2 SNEGSKA (reference sequence). This CDR3 is built from 15 residues. CDR3 protein: CSARGGLAGADTQYF. In nucleotides, the CDR3 is TGCAGTGCTAGAGGGGGACTAGCGGGAGCGGATACGCAGTATTTT.

This clone counts as medium-sized. This chain links TRBV12-3 or TRBV12-4 with TRBJ2-5; 10 nucleotides agree with TRBD1. CDR3 length equals 16 residues. Losses at the gene ends were 3 bases for V and 4 bases for J; bases not matched to a gene: 8. CDR3 in amino acids: CASSFTGDRGRETQYF. The CDR3 region has the DNA TGTGCCAGCAGTTTTACAGGGGACAGGGGAAGAGAGACCCAGTACTTC.